This TCR beta chain comes out of a study of technical replicates of blood from a handful of donors. Repertoires were generated with immunoSEQ multiplex PCR, while TCRdb's copy carries only in-frame clones and drops some. Of approximately 15,000 clones detected, roughly 84% appear once; the ten largest clones hold more than 9%. The CDR3 covers 14 residues. Trimming removed 11 bases at V and 1 base at J, with 15 bases between. Germline-derived CDR1 and CDR2 are LNHDA and SQIVND (reference sequence). The TCR sequence derives from a human donor in good health. Specimen: PBMCs. The V and J genes are TRBV19 and TRBJ1-3; a weak D match, TRBD1 (5 bases). The CDR3 bases are TGTGCCCGACGAAAGCCAGGGTCTGGAAACACCATATATTTT. Protein: CARRKPGSGNTIYF.